These 7 T cell receptor beta chains were all obtained from the same sample, sequenced in a study of T cell changes during pregnancy in multiple sclerosis. The table came from immunoSEQ multiplex PCR; TCRdb's copy has only in-frame clones and leaves some out. The sample has 25,000 to 30,000 clones, more than 70% seen once. Sequencing was performed on CD8+ T cells from peripheral blood mononuclear cells, taken after pregnancy. The receptors were sampled from a female donor with multiple sclerosis, enrolled in a pregnancy study.

The J gene is TRBJ1-1, the V gene TRBV4-1; 10 bases map to TRBD1. Germline CDR1 reads MGHRA; CDR2 reads YSYEKL. Trimming at V came to 2 bases and at J to 3 bases, leaving 3 bases not matched to a gene. The CDR3 sequence is 15 residues long. The chain's CDR3 is CASSQPGTGDTEAFF. CDR3 DNA sequence: TGCGCCAGCAGCCAACCCGGGACAGGGGACACTGAAGCTTTCTTT.

This clone was picked up one time. The J gene is TRBJ1-2, the V gene TRBV6-6; D remains unclear. Trimming pared 2 bases from V and 11 bases from J, leaving 9 bases between. Germline CDR1 MNHNY, CDR2 SVGAGI (reference sequence). The CDR3 loop spans 11 amino acids. CDR3 loop: CASSYPSSYTF. The DNA of the CDR3 is TGTGCCAGCAGTTACCCTTCTTCGTACACCTTC.

This clone was seen just once. The chain is built from TRBV21-1 and TRBJ2-7; the table's D gene call, TRBD2, was not cross checked with the DNA. TRBV21-1 is designated a pseudogene. CDR3 length: 17 residues. CDR3 protein: CASSKGLAGKRGLEQYF. CDR3 nucleotide sequence: TGTGCCAGCAGCAAAGGACTAGCGGGGAAACGGGGCCTCGAGCAGTACTTC.

The chain carries TRBV4-1 and TRBJ2-1, with D possibly being TRBD1 (6 bases). Germline assignment: CDR1 MGHRA and CDR2 YSYEKL. The CDR3 contains 13 residues. The ends were cut back, 1 base at V and 10 bases at J, with 11 bases in the middle. CDR3 region: CASSQGGGGEQFF. The CDR3 nucleotides read TGCGCCAGCAGCCAAGGAGGGGGTGGCGAGCAGTTCTTC.

The V and J genes are TRBV5-1 and TRBJ1-1, with D tentatively TRBD1 (6 bases). Trimming left V 3 bases short and J 1 base short, with 7 bases between. Per germline, CDR1 SGHRS and CDR2 YFSETQ. CDR3 length: 13 residues. DNA for the CDR3: TGCGCCAGCAGCTACAGGGCGAACACTGAAGCTTTCTTT. Translated: CASSYRANTEAFF.

The chain combines TRBV28 with TRBJ1-4, with 9 nucleotides matching TRBD1. Germline lookup yields CDR1 MDHEN and CDR2 SYDVKM. This CDR3 region has 16 residues. J gave up 4 bases and V 6 bases, and 9 bases lay outside the gene matches. DNA of the CDR3: TGTGCCAGCAGACAAAACAGGGGGCGCGTTAATGAAAAACTGTTTTTT. It codes for CASRQNRGRVNEKLFF.

As regards this clone: Other DNA sequences in this sample translate to the same CDR3. V and J are TRBV27 and TRBJ1-1; TRBD1 aligns across 9 bases. J lost 4 bases, V lost 3 bases, and 3 bases had no gene match. The CDR3 is 14 residues long. CDR1 is MNHEY, CDR2 SMNVEV, per germline (reference sequence). The DNA of the CDR3 is TGTGCCAGCAGTTTGGACAGGGGCGGCACTGAAGCTTTCTTT. The encoded protein is CASSLDRGGTEAFF.